The 28 T cell receptor beta chains given below trace back to one sample, sequenced in a study of T cells in Graves' hyperthyroidism and ophthalmopathy. The source material, RNA transcripts, was used to amplify TCR beta CDR3 regions. When the TCR CDR3 underwent first-round RT-PCR, the HTBI primer set was used. TCRdb redid the calling of the multiplex PCR reads with MiXCR, one entry per CDR3 protein. The sample carries 700,000 or so distinct CDR3 sequences, around 13% recorded once. Sequenced input: blood. The receptors shown here come from a woman aged 50 to 60 with Graves' ophthalmopathy.

Ten or more counts support this clonotype. The rearrangement joins TRBV7-2 to TRBJ2-3; D is unclear. The CDR3 is 14 residues long. Germline-derived CDR1 and CDR2 are SGHTA and FQGNSA. Trimming removed 2 bases at V and 0 bases at J, with 6 bases between. In DNA, the CDR3 is TGTGCCAGCAGCTTACCTTGGAGCACAGATACGCAGTATTTT. Amino acids: CASSLPWSTDTQYF.

This clonotype has a handful of counts. The chain carries TRBV6-1 and TRBJ2-6; D possibly corresponds to TRBD2 (5 bases). The germline V and J ends were trimmed by 8 bases and 4 bases, with 12 bases remaining between them. The CDR3 runs to 14 residues. In germline, CDR1 is MNHNS, CDR2 SASEGT. The CDR3 sequence: CASEGSRGANVLTF. The CDR3 DNA follows: TGTGCCAGCGAGGGTTCGCGGGGGGCCAACGTCCTGACTTTC.

The chain is built from TRBV5-1 and TRBJ1-2; tentatively, D is TRBD1 (5 bases). CDR3 length equals 16 residues. Trimming stripped 4 bases from V and 2 bases from J, with 18 bases between. CDR1 is SGHRS and CDR2 is YFSETQ in the germline V gene. The CDR3 protein is CASSQWSGRANYGYTF. The CDR3, as DNA: TGCGCCAGCAGCCAATGGTCTGGCAGGGCCAACTATGGCTACACCTTC.

This clonotype has only a few counts. V is TRBV20-1 and J is TRBJ2-1; D might be TRBD2 (6 bases). The CDR3 is 14 amino acids. V was trimmed by 3 bases and J by 7 bases, leaving 16 bases between them. Germline values: CDR1 DFQATT, CDR2 SNEGSKA (reference sequence). The CDR3 reads CSASRGIARNEQFF. In nucleotides, the CDR3 is TGCAGTGCTAGTCGCGGGATTGCGAGGAATGAGCAGTTCTTC.

This clonotype appeared many times. The genes are TRBV3-1 and TRBJ2-2, with D possibly matching TRBD1 (5 bases). This CDR3 region has 14 residues. V lost 3 bases and J lost 4, with 9 bases in between. Germline V CDR1 and CDR2: LGHDT, YNNKEL (reference sequence). The CDR3, as DNA: TGTGCCAGCAGCCAGACAGAGTCCACCGGGGAGCTGTTTTTT. Its protein is CASSQTESTGELFF. The whole variable domain, remainder taken from reference TRBV3-1 and TRBJ2-2, is DTAVSQTPKYLVTQMGNDKSIKCEQNLGHDTMYWYKQDSKKFLKIMFSYNNKELIINETVPNRFSPKSPDKAHLNLHINSLELGDSAVYFCASSQTESTGELFFGEGSRLTVL.

The V gene is TRBV11-2, the J gene TRBJ1-6; D unclear. Trimming took 5 bases from V and 8 from J, leaving 10 bases between them. Germline V gene sequence: CDR1 SGHAT, CDR2 FQNNGV. The CDR3 consists of 13 residues. The CDR3 region has the DNA TGTGCCAGCAGCGATACTGGCTATTCACCCCTCCACTTT. This codes for CASSDTGYSPLHF.

This clonotype was observed a handful of times. This chain joins TRBV5-1 and TRBJ1-1; perhaps TRBD1 as D (6 bases). From germline, CDR1 is SGHRS and CDR2 YFSETQ. This CDR3 spans 16 amino acids. The germline V and J ends were trimmed by 0 bases and 5 bases, with 17 bases remaining between them. In nucleotides, the CDR3 is TGCGCCAGCAGCTTGGCCGACCCGGGGGGCTTTACTGAAGCTTTCTTT. Translated, it gives CASSLADPGGFTEAFF.

Comment on this clonotype: A read error is possible here, since a much larger clone lies one base away. The CDR3: CASSSMSSYEQYF. The CDR3 nucleotides read TGTGCCAGCAGCTCAATGAGCTCCTACGAGCAGTACTTC. The chain uses TRBV7-8 and TRBJ2-7; D is uncertain. The V and J ends lost 4 bases and 0 bases respectively, with 7 bases between them. Germline assignment: CDR1 SGHVS and CDR2 FQNEAQ. The CDR3 is 13 residues long.

Written as DNA, the CDR3 is TGTGCCAGCAGTGACCTGCTGGGGGAGCCCCAGCATTTT. Translation gives CASSDLLGEPQHF. The chain is built from TRBV25-1 and TRBJ1-5; D is possibly TRBD1 (5 bases). Looked up from germline, CDR1 is MGHDK and CDR2 is SYGVNS. The CDR3 sequence is 13 residues long. Trimming took 3 bases from V and 8 from J, leaving 11 bases between them.

At least ten counts were recorded for this clonotype. V and J are TRBV18 and TRBJ1-3; 12 bases are a match to TRBD1. With 6 bases clipped from V and 3 bases from J, the junction kept 6 bases outside the gene matches. The germline gives CDR1 KGHSH, CDR2 LQKENI. The length of the CDR3 is 16 residues. The CDR3 is CASSHGTGGFGNTIYF. For the CDR3, the DNA is TGTGCCAGCTCTCACGGGACAGGGGGCTTTGGAAACACCATATATTTT.

The sample holds many counts of this clonotype. The chain carries TRBV12-3 or TRBV12-4 and TRBJ1-2; D is uncertain. This CDR3 spans 12 amino acids. V lost 5 bases and J lost 8, with 12 bases in between. CDR3 protein: CASSLDAKGYTF. CDR3 DNA: TGTGCCAGCAGTCTAGACGCCAAAGGCTACACCTTC.

This clonotype has a count of ten or more. The chain has TRBV10-3 and TRBJ2-1; 10 bases line up with TRBD1. CDR1 ENHRY and CDR2 SYGVKD come from the germline V gene. The J segment lost 9 bases and the V segment lost 10 bases, leaving 6 bases of the junction unmatched. The CDR3 is 12 residues long. This chain's CDR3 is CASRQGAVEQFF. The CDR3 DNA follows: TGTGCCAGCAGACAGGGGGCGGTTGAGCAGTTCTTC.

V usage is TRBV5-8 and J usage is TRBJ2-7, with 9 bases identical to TRBD2. Unmatched junction bases numbered 8, after V lost 4 bases and J lost 3 bases. This CDR3 spans 15 amino acids. The germline V gene has CDR1 SGHTS and CDR2 YDEGEE. CDR3 loop: CASSPLAGIGYEQYF. The CDR3 DNA reads TGTGCCAGCAGCCCCCTAGCGGGAATCGGCTACGAGCAGTACTTC.

This clonotype was recorded many times. This rearrangement joins TRBV20-1 to TRBJ1-1; no firm D call. Germline CDR1 is DFQATT and CDR2 is SNEGSKA (reference sequence). V was clipped by 3 bases and J by 7 bases, with 9 bases between them. The CDR3 length is 11 residues. The CDR3 loop is CSASPRSEAFF. The CDR3 DNA follows: TGCAGTGCTAGCCCAAGGAGTGAAGCTTTCTTT.

J is TRBJ2-1 and V is TRBV20-1; 14 nucleotides agree with TRBD2. TRBJ2-7 explains the end of the DNA better; the J call may be wrong. CDR1 is DFQATT, CDR2 SNEGSKA, per germline (reference sequence). This CDR3 is built from 17 residues. DNA for the CDR3: TGCAGTGCTGAAGCGACTAGCGGGAGGGGAGGTTACAATGAGCAGTACTTC. Residues: CSAEATSGRGGYNEQYF.

This clonotype was detected ten times or more. The chain joins TRBV18 to TRBJ2-2; 7 bases are shared with TRBD1. The V and J ends lost 6 bases and 1 base, in that order; junction bases with no gene match: 5. Germline-derived CDR1 and CDR2 are KGHSH and LQKENI. This CDR3 has 15 residues. The CDR3 spells CASSSRQGNTGELFF. CDR3 coding DNA: TGTGCCAGCTCCAGCCGACAGGGGAACACCGGGGAGCTGTTTTTT.

To note about this clonotype: This may stem from a read error, because a much larger clone lies one nucleotide away. This chain uses TRBV6-1 with TRBJ2-1; 11 nucleotides agree with TRBD2. J lost 10 bases, V lost 5 bases, and 7 bases had no gene match. The CDR3 is 14 amino acids. Germline CDR1 reads MNHNS; CDR2 reads SASEGT. The CDR3 DNA sequence: TGTGCCAGCAGTCCCGGGACTAGCGGACCCGAGCAGTTCTTC. Protein: CASSPGTSGPEQFF.

In this sample, this clonotype turned up many times. The chain has TRBV20-1 and TRBJ2-7; 7 nucleotides match TRBD1. V shed 4 bases and J 3 bases; nucleotides not matched to a gene: 3. The CDR3 is 12 residues long. CDR1 is DFQATT and CDR2 is SNEGSKA in the germline V gene (reference sequence). CDR3 loop: CSAKRDSYEQYF. The CDR3 DNA is TGCAGTGCTAAGAGGGACAGCTACGAGCAGTACTTC.

This clonotype appeared a few times. The rearrangement uses TRBV5-1 and TRBJ2-2; D not certain. The germline V gene encodes CDR1 SGHRS and CDR2 YFSETQ. CDR3 length equals 13 residues. The ends were cut back, 0 bases at V and 5 bases at J, with 5 bases in the middle. This CDR3 is CASSLEGTGELFF. The CDR3 DNA follows: TGCGCCAGCAGCTTGGAGGGAACCGGGGAGCTGTTTTTT.

This clonotype was seen repeatedly, ten times or more. The genes are TRBV20-1 and TRBJ2-1, with D possibly matching TRBD2 (6 bases). Trimming removed 3 bases from V and 9 bases from J, with 21 bases in between. The CDR3 runs to 15 residues. CDR1 DFQATT and CDR2 SNEGSKA come from the germline V gene (reference sequence). Here the CDR3 reads CSARTRTGVLVEQFF. CDR3 nucleotide sequence: TGCAGTGCTAGGACCAGAACGGGAGTTCTTGTTGAGCAGTTCTTC.

At least ten counts were recorded for this clonotype. The chain has TRBV28 and TRBJ2-5, with no clear D. V lost 6 bases and J 5 bases, leaving 10 bases between the germline ends. The length of the CDR3 is 12 residues. Germline values: CDR1 MDHEN, CDR2 SYDVKM. The chain's CDR3 is CASRRGWETQYF. DNA for the CDR3: TGTGCCAGCAGGCGAGGCTGGGAGACCCAGTACTTC.

This clonotype has a count of ten or more. J is TRBJ1-1 and V is TRBV6-1; 8 bases map to TRBD1. CDR1 and CDR2 (germline): MNHNS, SASEGT. CDR3 size: 15 residues. Losses at the gene ends were 7 bases for V and 0 bases for J; bases not matched to a gene: 7. CDR3 sequence: CASNRGSLMNTEAFF. CDR3 sequence (DNA): TGTGCCAGCAACAGGGGGTCCCTGATGAACACTGAAGCTTTCTTT.

There are a few counts of this clonotype. The chain uses TRBV7-3 and TRBJ2-7; 7 nucleotides agree with TRBD2. Per the germline V gene, CDR1 is SGHTA and CDR2 is FQGTGA. This CDR3 has 15 amino acids. V shed 5 bases and J 0 bases; nucleotides not matched to a gene: 7. The DNA of the CDR3 is TGTGCCAGCAGCCCGCAGGGCGGGAGCTCCTACGAGCAGTACTTC. It is translated as CASSPQGGSSYEQYF.

In this sample, this clonotype turned up many times. The CDR3 reads CASSLSGDTQYF. The DNA of the CDR3 is TGTGCCAGCAGCTTAAGCGGGGATACGCAGTATTTT. This rearrangement joins TRBV7-8 to TRBJ2-3; the D gene is possibly TRBD2 (6 bases). With 2 bases removed from V and 6 bases from J, the gap between germline ends came to 6 bases. Germline V gene lookup returns CDR1 SGHVS and CDR2 FQNEAQ. This CDR3 contains 12 residues.

The gene calls are TRBV15 and TRBJ2-3; D remains ambiguous. Trimming shortened V by 5 bases and J by 4 bases, and 10 bases separated the two germline ends. The CDR3 spans 13 residues. CDR1 and CDR2 (germline): LNHNV, YYDKDF (reference sequence). In DNA, the CDR3 is TGTGCCACCAGCTCGAACTTCCCAGATACGCAGTATTTT. This gives the protein CATSSNFPDTQYF.

A word on this clonotype: This could be a read error, since a much larger clone is one nucleotide away. Here the CDR3 reads CSATRQSCEQYF. In nucleotides, the CDR3 is TGCAGTGCTACCCGACAGTCCTGCGAGCAGTACTTC. V gene TRBV20-1 combines with J gene TRBJ2-7; D might be TRBD1 (5 bases). This CDR3 is built from 12 residues. CDR1 DFQATT and CDR2 SNEGSKA come from the germline V gene (reference sequence).

This clonotype was seen a handful of times. This chain connects TRBV19 to TRBJ2-7, with a tentative D call TRBD2 (7 bases). CDR3 length equals 15 residues. Germline assignment: CDR1 LNHDA and CDR2 SQIVND (reference sequence). V lost 3 bases and J lost 4, with 16 bases in between. The CDR3 coding sequence is TGTGCCAGTAGTATCCTCTTAGGGGGAGGGTACGAGCAGTACTTC. It encodes CASSILLGGGYEQYF.

This clonotype was detected a few times. With a much larger clone just one base away, this may be a read error. The genes are TRBV3-1 and TRBJ2-1; D may be TRBD1 (5 bases). There are 14 residues in the CDR3. Germline CDR1 is LGHDT and CDR2 is YNNKEL (reference sequence). The CDR3 region is CASSPPTAYNEQSF. CDR3 nucleotide sequence: TGTGCCAGCAGCCCCCCGACAGCTTACAATGAGCAGTCCTTC.